Below are 19 T cell receptor beta chains sequenced from a single sample in a study of OX40 agonist ivuxolimab in advanced cancers. Clones were sequenced by immunoSEQ multiplex PCR, and TCRdb holds only the in-frame ones, with some missing. The sample contains roughly 80,000 clones, approximately 83% of which appear only once. Sequencing used CD4+ or CD8+ T cells sorted from blood, obtained in a trial of the OX40 agonist ivuxolimab. The receptors stem from an adult with an advanced solid tumor such as melanoma, head and neck, liver or kidney cancer.

This chain uses TRBV21-1 with TRBJ2-5; TRBD1 is the table's D call, not checked against the DNA. TRBV21-1 is a documented pseudogene. The CDR3 is 16 amino acids. CDR3 loop: CASSKCGQGAKETQYF. The CDR3, as DNA: TGTGCCAGCAGCAAGTGCGGACAGGGGGCGAAAGAGACCCAGTACTTC.

This clone was recorded only once. The V and J genes are TRBV7-8 and TRBJ1-2, with TRBD1 matching over 10 bases. Germline CDR1 SGHVS, CDR2 FQNEAQ. The CDR3 runs to 16 residues. V shed 1 base, J shed 2 bases, and the junction held 4 bases outside the gene matches. The CDR3 region has the DNA TGTGCCAGCAGCTTAGTGGGACAGGGGATAAACTATGGCTACACCTTC. Its translation is CASSLVGQGINYGYTF. Variable domain in full (rest from reference TRBV7-8 and TRBJ1-2): GAGVSQSPRYKVAKRGQDVALRCDPISGHVSLFWYQQALGQGPEFLTYFQNEAQLDKSGLPSDRFFAERPEGSVSTLKIQRTQQEDSAVYLCASSLVGQGINYGYTFGSGTRLTVV.

This clone has a single count. The chain has TRBV15 and TRBJ1-2; TRBD1 matches 7 bases. J lost 6 bases, V lost 3 bases, and 10 bases had no gene match. CDR1 and CDR2 (germline): LNHNV, YYDKDF (reference sequence). This CDR3 contains 15 residues. The CDR3 reads CATSRNKGQVDGYTF. In nucleotides, the CDR3 is TGTGCCACCAGCAGGAACAAAGGACAGGTTGATGGCTACACCTTC.

This chain links TRBV5-1 with TRBJ2-5; possible D gene TRBD1, 5 bases. The germline V gene encodes CDR1 SGHRS and CDR2 YFSETQ. V was cut by 0 bases and J by 4 bases, with 13 bases left in between. The CDR3 sequence is 15 residues long. CDR3 bases: TGCGCCAGCAGCTTGGCGGCAGGGTCTCGAGAGACCCAGTACTTC. It is translated as CASSLAAGSRETQYF.

V is TRBV5-1 and J is TRBJ2-7; no definite D call. Between the trimmed V and J ends, which lost 0 bases and 3 bases, there was a span of 7 bases. The germline gives CDR1 SGHRS, CDR2 YFSETQ. The CDR3 contains 13 residues. The CDR3 region is CASSLEQRYEQYF. CDR3 nucleotide sequence: TGCGCCAGCAGCTTGGAACAGCGCTACGAGCAGTACTTC.

The CDR3 here is CASSQGLRTSVTQYF. The CDR3 coding sequence is TGCGCCAGCAGCCAAGGTCTGCGGACCTCGGTGACCCAGTACTTC. The genes are TRBV4-1 and TRBJ2-5, with D unclear. The CDR3 has 15 amino acids. Germline V gene sequence: CDR1 MGHRA, CDR2 YSYEKL. V shed 1 base and J shed 7 bases, with 16 bases lying between them.

This clone was counted a single time. This chain uses TRBV6-5 with TRBJ1-6; D unclear. Trimming left V 11 bases short and J 13 bases short, with 21 bases between. CDR1 is MNHEY and CDR2 is SVGAGI in the germline V gene. The CDR3 length is 13 residues. CDR3 protein: CAGEFNPVLPLHF. For the CDR3, the DNA is TGTGCCGGGGAGTTCAATCCCGTCCTCCCCCTCCACTTT.

The chain has TRBV7-2 and TRBJ2-4; a weak D match, TRBD2 (6 bases). Germline V CDR1 and CDR2: SGHTA, FQGNSA. The CDR3 sequence is 16 residues long. The V and J ends lost 5 bases and 0 bases respectively, with 14 bases between them. The chain's CDR3 is CASSAGGAGAKNIQYF. The CDR3 DNA is TGTGCCAGCAGCGCCGGTGGAGCGGGAGCCAAAAACATTCAGTACTTC.

The rearrangement uses TRBV11-1 and TRBJ2-1; 9 bases map to TRBD2. The CDR3 length is 15 residues. J gave up 7 bases and V 3 bases, and 7 bases lay outside the gene matches. Looked up from germline, CDR1 is SGHAT and CDR2 is FQDESV (reference sequence). In nucleotides, the CDR3 is TGTGCCAGCAGCTTTGCGGGAGGGCCTCAGAATGAGCAGTTCTTC. As protein: CASSFAGGPQNEQFF.

By sample fraction, this clone is medium-sized. The chain joins TRBV7-2 to TRBJ2-3, with 9 bases that match TRBD1. V dropped 5 bases and J dropped 0; count of bases not matched to a gene: 6. Per germline, CDR1 SGHTA and CDR2 FQGNSA. The CDR3 covers 16 residues. CDR3 DNA: TGTGCCAGCAGCGCCCGACAGGGGGGTAGCACAGATACGCAGTATTTT. This gives the protein CASSARQGGSTDTQYF.

The chain has TRBV6-6 and TRBJ1-6; the D gene is possibly TRBD1 (5 bases). The V gene lost 5 bases and the J gene lost 3 bases, with 11 bases spanning the gap. Germline V gene sequence: CDR1 MNHNY, CDR2 SVGAGI (reference sequence). This CDR3 contains 15 residues. In DNA, the CDR3 is TGTGCCAGCAGTGACACGACAGTCTATAATTCACCCCTCCACTTT. It yields the protein CASSDTTVYNSPLHF.

This rearrangement joins TRBV5-1 to TRBJ1-1, with a possible D match to TRBD1 (6 bases). V lost 0 bases to trimming and J lost 7 bases, with 22 bases between them. CDR3 length: 17 residues. The germline V gene has CDR1 SGHRS and CDR2 YFSETQ. CDR3 region: CASSLGTSGGGGFEAFF. CDR3 DNA sequence: TGCGCCAGCAGCTTGGGGACGAGTGGGGGTGGGGGCTTTGAAGCTTTCTTT.

This rearrangement joins TRBV5-1 to TRBJ2-3, with 9 positions matching TRBD2. The germline CDR1 and CDR2 sequences are SGHRS and YFSETQ. The length of the CDR3 is 16 residues. Trimming at V came to 2 bases and at J to 2 bases, leaving 6 bases not matched to a gene. CDR3: CASSLDGTSFTDTQYF. CDR3 bases: TGCGCCAGCAGCTTAGATGGGACTAGCTTCACAGATACGCAGTATTTT.

V is TRBV7-3 and J is TRBJ2-7, with D perhaps matching TRBD1 (5 bases). Between the trimmed V and J ends, which lost 5 bases and 0 bases, there was a span of 11 bases. This CDR3 comprises 14 residues. Germline V gene sequence: CDR1 SGHTA, CDR2 FQGTGA. The DNA of the CDR3 is TGTGCCAGCAGCCCCTCAAGGGGCTCCTACGAGCAGTACTTC. Protein: CASSPSRGSYEQYF.

The V gene is TRBV7-8, the J gene TRBJ1-1; D is perhaps TRBD1 (5 bases). Trimming pared 8 bases from V and 3 bases from J, leaving 10 bases between. The germline V gene encodes CDR1 SGHVS and CDR2 FQNEAQ. This CDR3 has 12 amino acids. The CDR3 DNA sequence: TGTGCCAGCGGCGCGGGGCACACTGAAGCTTTCTTT. Amino acids: CASGAGHTEAFF.

This clone was detected a few times. This chain uses TRBV7-9 with TRBJ2-2; no clear D. Germline CDR1 reads SEHNR; CDR2 reads FQNEAQ (reference sequence). V was trimmed by 5 bases and J by 5 bases, leaving 9 bases between them. This CDR3 contains 13 residues. This CDR3 is CASSPPGTGELFF. CDR3 bases: TGTGCCAGCAGCCCCCCTGGGACCGGGGAGCTGTTTTTT.

This rearrangement joins TRBV5-1 to TRBJ1-5; D might be TRBD1 (6 bases). Deletions cut 4 bases from V and 7 bases from J, with 18 bases between. CDR3 length: 15 residues. Germline values: CDR1 SGHRS, CDR2 YFSETQ. CDR3 region: CASSASGVQGQPQHF. CDR3 bases: TGCGCCAGCAGCGCGAGCGGAGTACAGGGACAGCCCCAGCATTTT.

The rearrangement links TRBV29-1 to TRBJ1-5; TRBD1 aligns across 9 bases. Germline V gives CDR1 SQVTM, CDR2 ANQGSEA. The CDR3 contains 12 residues. With V trimmed by 7 bases and J by 9 bases, 7 bases remained unmatched. CDR3 in amino acids: CSGGDREGPQHF. The CDR3 DNA is TGCAGCGGAGGGGACAGGGAAGGGCCCCAGCATTTT.

The chain couples TRBV5-4 to TRBJ2-5; D is possibly TRBD1 (6 bases). Looked up from germline, CDR1 is SGHNT and CDR2 is YYREEE (reference sequence). The CDR3 has 14 residues. Trimming left V 2 bases short and J 3 bases short, with 11 bases between. CDR3 loop: CASSFRRTEETQYF. The CDR3 region has the DNA TGTGCCAGCAGCTTTCGGAGGACAGAAGAGACCCAGTACTTC.